The T cell receptor (beta chain) described here comes from a study of memory CD4+ T cells and cytomegalovirus serostatus. The data were produced by immunoSEQ multiplex PCR, yet TCRdb's version contains in-frame clones alone and is incomplete. Here the sample spans tens of thousands of clones, about 76% being singletons. General study results and limits: Median bootstrapped AUC for CMV status was about 0.94 originally, about 0.9 US-trained.

A remark on this clone: Antigen: not known.

The sort gate was single viable CD3+CD4+CD8-CD45RO+ cells for memory CD4+ T cells. The germline V gene has CDR1 MGHDK and CDR2 SYGVNS. V lost 7 bases and J lost 6; bases outside the gene matches: 9. The CDR3 consists of 15 residues. The specimen sequenced was memory CD4+ T cells from blood. The source of this sequence is an adult in good health and CMV-seropositive. The gene calls are TRBV25-1 and TRBJ2-1; 10 nucleotides align to TRBD2. DNA for the CDR3: TGTGCCAGCACCCCCCGAGCTAGCGGGGGCAATGAGCAGTTCTTC. Amino acid sequence: CASTPRASGGNEQFF.